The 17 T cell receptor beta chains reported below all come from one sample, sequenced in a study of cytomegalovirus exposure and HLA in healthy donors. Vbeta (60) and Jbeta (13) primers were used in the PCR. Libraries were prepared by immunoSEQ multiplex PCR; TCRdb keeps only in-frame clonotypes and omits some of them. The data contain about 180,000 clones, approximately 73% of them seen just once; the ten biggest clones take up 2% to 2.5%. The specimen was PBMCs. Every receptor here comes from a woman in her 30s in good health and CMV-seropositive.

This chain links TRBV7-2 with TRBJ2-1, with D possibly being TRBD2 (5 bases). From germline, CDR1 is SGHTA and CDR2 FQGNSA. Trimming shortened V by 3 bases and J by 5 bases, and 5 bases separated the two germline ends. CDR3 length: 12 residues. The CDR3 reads CASSFGNNEQFF. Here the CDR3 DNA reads TGTGCCAGCAGCTTCGGGAACAATGAGCAGTTCTTC.

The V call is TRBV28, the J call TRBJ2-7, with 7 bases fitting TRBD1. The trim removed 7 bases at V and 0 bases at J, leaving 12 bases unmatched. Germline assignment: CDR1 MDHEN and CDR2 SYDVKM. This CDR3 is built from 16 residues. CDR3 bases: TGTGCCAGCACCCCTCCTGGCAGGGGGAGCTCCTACGAGCAGTACTTC. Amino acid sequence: CASTPPGRGSSYEQYF.

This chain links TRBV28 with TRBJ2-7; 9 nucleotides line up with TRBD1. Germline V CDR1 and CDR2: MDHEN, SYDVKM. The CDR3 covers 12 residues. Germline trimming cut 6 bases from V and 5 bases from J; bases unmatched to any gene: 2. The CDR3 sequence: CASRRTGDEQYF. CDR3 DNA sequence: TGTGCCAGCAGGCGGACAGGGGACGAGCAGTACTTC.

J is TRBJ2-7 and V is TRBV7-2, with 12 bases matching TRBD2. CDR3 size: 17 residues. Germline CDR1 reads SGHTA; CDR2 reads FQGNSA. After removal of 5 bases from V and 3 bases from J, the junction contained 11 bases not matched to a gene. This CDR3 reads CASSPALKLAGGYEQYF. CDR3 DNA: TGTGCCAGCAGCCCGGCCCTTAAACTAGCGGGGGGCTACGAGCAGTACTTC.

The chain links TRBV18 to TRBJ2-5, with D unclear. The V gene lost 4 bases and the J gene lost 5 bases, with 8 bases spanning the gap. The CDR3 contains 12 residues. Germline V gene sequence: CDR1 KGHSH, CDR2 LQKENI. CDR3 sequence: CASSRLEETQYF. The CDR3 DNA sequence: TGTGCCAGCTCACGCCTGGAGGAGACCCAGTACTTC.

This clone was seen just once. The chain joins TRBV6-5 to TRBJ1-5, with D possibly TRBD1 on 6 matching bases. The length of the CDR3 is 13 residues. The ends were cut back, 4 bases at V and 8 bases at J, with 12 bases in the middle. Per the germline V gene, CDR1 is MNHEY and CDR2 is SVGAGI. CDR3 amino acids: CASSLQGIEPQHF. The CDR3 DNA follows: TGTGCCAGCAGTTTACAGGGTATTGAGCCCCAGCATTTT.

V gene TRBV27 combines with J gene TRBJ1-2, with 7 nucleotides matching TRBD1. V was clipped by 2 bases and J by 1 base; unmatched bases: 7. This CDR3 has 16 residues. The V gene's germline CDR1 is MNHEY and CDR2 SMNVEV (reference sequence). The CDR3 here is CASSLTTGPYNYGYTF. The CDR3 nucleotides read TGTGCCAGCAGTTTAACGACAGGGCCCTATAACTATGGCTACACCTTC.

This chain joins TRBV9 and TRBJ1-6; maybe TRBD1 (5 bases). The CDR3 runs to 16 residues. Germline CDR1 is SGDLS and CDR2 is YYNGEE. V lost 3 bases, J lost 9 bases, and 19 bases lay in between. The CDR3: CASSDPSGGLSSPLHF. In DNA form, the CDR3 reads TGTGCCAGCAGCGATCCCTCGGGGGGTTTGTCTTCACCCCTCCACTTT.

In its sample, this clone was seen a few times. The CDR3 DNA reads TGTGCCAGCCGAACAGGGGCCGGGTCCTACGAGCAGTACTTC. This encodes CASRTGAGSYEQYF. This chain connects TRBV25-1 to TRBJ2-7; 7 bases are shared with TRBD1. The CDR3 sequence is 14 residues long. V dropped 8 bases and J dropped 1; count of bases not matched to a gene: 8. CDR1 MGHDK and CDR2 SYGVNS come from the germline V gene.

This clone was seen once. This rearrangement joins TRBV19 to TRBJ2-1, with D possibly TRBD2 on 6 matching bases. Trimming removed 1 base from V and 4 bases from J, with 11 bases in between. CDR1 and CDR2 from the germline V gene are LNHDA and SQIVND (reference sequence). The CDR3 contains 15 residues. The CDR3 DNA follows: TGTGCCAGTAGTATAGGGAGCGGGTCGTACAATGAGCAGTTCTTC. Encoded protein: CASSIGSGSYNEQFF.

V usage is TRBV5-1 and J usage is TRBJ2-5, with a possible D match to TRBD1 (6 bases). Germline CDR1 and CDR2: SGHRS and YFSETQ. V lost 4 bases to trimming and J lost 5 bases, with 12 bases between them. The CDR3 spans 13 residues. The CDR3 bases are TGCGCCAGCAGCACAGGGCCGGGCGAGACCCAGTACTTC. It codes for CASSTGPGETQYF. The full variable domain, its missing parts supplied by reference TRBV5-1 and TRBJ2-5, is KAGVTQTPRYLIKTRGQQVTLSCSPISGHRSVSWYQQTPGQGLQFLFEYFSETQRNKGNFPGRFSGRQFSNSRSEMNVSTLELGDSALYLCASSTGPGETQYFGPGTRLLVL.

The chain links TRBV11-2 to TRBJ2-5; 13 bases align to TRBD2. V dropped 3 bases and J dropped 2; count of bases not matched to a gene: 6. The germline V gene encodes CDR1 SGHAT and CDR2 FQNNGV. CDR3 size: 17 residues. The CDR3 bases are TGTGCCAGCAGCTTTGGACTAGCGGGGGCCCATCAAGAGACCCAGTACTTC. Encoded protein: CASSFGLAGAHQETQYF. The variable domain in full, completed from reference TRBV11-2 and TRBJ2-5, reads EAGVAQSPRYKIIEKRQSVAFWCNPISGHATLYWYQQILGQGPKLLIQFQNNGVVDDSQLPKDRFSAERLKGVDSTLKIQPAKLEDSAVYLCASSFGLAGAHQETQYFGPGTRLLVL.

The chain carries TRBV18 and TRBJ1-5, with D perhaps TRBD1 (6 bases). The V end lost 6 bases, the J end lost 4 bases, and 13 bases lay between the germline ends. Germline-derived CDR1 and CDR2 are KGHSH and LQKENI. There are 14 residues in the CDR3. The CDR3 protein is CASSAGTRNQPQHF. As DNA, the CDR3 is TGTGCCAGCTCGGCCGGGACACGTAATCAGCCCCAGCATTTT.

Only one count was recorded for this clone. CDR3 in DNA: TGCGCCAGCAGCTCGGGGACTAGCGCCTACGAGCAGTACTTC. Amino acids: CASSSGTSAYEQYF. The genes are TRBV5-1 and TRBJ2-5, with 10 bases lining up with TRBD2. The J call may be in error: the DNA end matches TRBJ2-7 better. The CDR3 sequence is 14 residues long. The V gene's germline CDR1 is SGHRS and CDR2 YFSETQ.

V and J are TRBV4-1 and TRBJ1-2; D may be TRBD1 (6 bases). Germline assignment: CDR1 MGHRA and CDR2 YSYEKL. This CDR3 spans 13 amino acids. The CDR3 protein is CASRGRSNYGYTF. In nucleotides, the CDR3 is TGCGCTTCCAGGGGCAGATCTAACTATGGCTACACCTTC.

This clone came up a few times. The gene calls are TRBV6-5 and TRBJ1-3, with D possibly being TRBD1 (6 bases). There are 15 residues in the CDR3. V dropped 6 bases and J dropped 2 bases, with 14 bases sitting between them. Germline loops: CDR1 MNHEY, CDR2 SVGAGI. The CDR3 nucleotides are TGTGCCAGCAGGTCTTTCCGGGACACTGGAAACACCATATATTTT. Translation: CASRSFRDTGNTIYF.

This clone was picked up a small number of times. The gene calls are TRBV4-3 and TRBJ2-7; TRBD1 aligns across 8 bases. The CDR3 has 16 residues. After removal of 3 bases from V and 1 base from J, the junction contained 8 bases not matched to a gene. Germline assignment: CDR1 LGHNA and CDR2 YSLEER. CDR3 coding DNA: TGCGCCAGCAGCCAGCGGGTGGGACAGGAATCCTACGAGCAGTACTTC. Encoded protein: CASSQRVGQESYEQYF.